This is a list of T cell receptor beta chains from one sample in a study of blood T cell repertoires in COVID-19. Only in-frame clones appear in the TCRdb table, and some are missing; sequencing was by immunoSEQ multiplex PCR. The sample holds roughly 250,000 clones, about nine tenths seen once. The sample was PBMCs or T cells enriched from blood (not recorded which). These receptors all stem from a man aged 45-65 years who had been exposed to COVID-19. Each CDR3 is given with its conserved first and last residue. A D gene is named only where the DNA matches it firmly. Only some rows state a clone size, as once, few, many or a class for expanded clones.

d_gene,v_gene,j_gene,abundance,CDR3aa,CDR3nt
TRBD1,TRBV6-5,TRBJ1-2,-,CASSNRGYNYGYTF,TGTGCCAGCTCGAACAGGGGTTACAACTATGGCTACACCTTC
-,TRBV19,TRBJ1-2,-,CASSRSSGSGYTF,TGTGCCAGTAGTCGGTCGTCGGGAAGCGGCTACACCTTC
-,TRBV2,TRBJ2-6,-,CASSLHISGANVLTF,TGTGCCAGCAGTTTACACATCTCTGGGGCCAACGTCCTGACTTTC
-,TRBV28,TRBJ1-2,few,CASSLRFYGYTF,TGTGCCAGCAGTTTGCGGTTCTATGGCTACACCTTC
TRBD1,TRBV11-2,TRBJ2-2,-,CASSTRDRGRVGTGELFF,TGTGCCAGCAGCACTAGGGACAGGGGACGAGTCGGCACCGGGGAGCTGTTTTTT
-,TRBV3-1/TRBV3-2,TRBJ2-3,-,CASSQDNRDTQYF,TGTGCCAGCAGCCAAGATAACAGAGATACGCAGTATTTT
-,TRBV2,TRBJ1-4,-,CASSFELDEKLFF,TGTGCCAGCAGTTTTGAGCTGGATGAAAAACTGTTTTTT
-,TRBV10-1,TRBJ1-3,-,CASSESGSDGNTIYF,TGCGCCAGCAGTGAGTCAGGGAGTGACGGAAACACCATATATTTT
-,TRBV7-3,TRBJ2-1,once,CASSSRPSLGNEQFF,TGTGCCAGCAGCTCGCGGCCGTCGTTAGGTAATGAGCAGTTCTTC
-,TRBV9,TRBJ2-1,-,CASSVGGVYNEQFF,TGTGCCAGCAGCGTCGGGGGAGTATACAATGAGCAGTTCTTC